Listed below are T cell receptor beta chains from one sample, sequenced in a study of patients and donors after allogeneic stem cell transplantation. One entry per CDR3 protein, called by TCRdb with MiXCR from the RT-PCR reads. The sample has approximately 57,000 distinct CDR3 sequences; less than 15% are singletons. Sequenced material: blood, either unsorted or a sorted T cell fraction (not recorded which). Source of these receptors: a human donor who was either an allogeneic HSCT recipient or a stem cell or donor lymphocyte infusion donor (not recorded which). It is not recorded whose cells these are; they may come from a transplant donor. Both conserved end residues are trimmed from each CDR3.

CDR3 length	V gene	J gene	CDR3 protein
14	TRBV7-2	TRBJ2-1	ASSSPTGRSYNEQF
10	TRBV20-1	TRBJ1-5	SASEGGQPQH
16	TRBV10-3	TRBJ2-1	AISEYGTSGSSYNEQF
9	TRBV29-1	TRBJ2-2	SVEGDFSVF
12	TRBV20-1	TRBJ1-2	SAREPGADYGYT
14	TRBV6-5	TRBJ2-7	ASSYSGAVGGYEQY
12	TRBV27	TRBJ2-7	ASSPLAFTYEQY
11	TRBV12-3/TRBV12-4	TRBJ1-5	ASSTSGVQPQH
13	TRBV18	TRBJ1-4	ASSQEDRGNEKLF
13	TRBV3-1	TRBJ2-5	ASSQEVTGGETQY
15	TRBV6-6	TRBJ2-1	ASSSPGTSGWYNEQF
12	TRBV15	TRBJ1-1	ATSRDWENTEAF
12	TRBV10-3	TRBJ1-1	AISGAGSDTEAF
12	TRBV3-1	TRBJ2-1	ASSQVPGGNEQF
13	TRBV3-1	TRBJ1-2	ASSQDGQLGYGYT
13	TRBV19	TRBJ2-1	ASSISGIAYNEQF
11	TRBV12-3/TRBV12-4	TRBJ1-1	ASSLGRIPEAF
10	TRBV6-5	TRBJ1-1	ASRRDGPEAF
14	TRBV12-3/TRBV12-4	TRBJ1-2	ASSLWARGSNYGYT
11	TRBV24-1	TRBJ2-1	ATSDLQRGPQF
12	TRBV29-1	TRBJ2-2	SVEGQTLTGELF
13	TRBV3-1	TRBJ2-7	ASSPWREEPYEQY
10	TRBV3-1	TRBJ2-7	ASSREFYEQY
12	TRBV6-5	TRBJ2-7	ASSKGSSSYEQY
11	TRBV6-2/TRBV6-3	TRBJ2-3	ASSDRGRDTQY
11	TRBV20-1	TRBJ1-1	SAALAVVTEAF
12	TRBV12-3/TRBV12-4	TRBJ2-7	ASTIAGAPDEQY
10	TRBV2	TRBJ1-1	AEGTVNTEAF
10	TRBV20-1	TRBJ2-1	SPGQGAHEQF
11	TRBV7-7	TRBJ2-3	ASSLGGPDTQY
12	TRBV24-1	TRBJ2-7	ATSDPDKTYEQY
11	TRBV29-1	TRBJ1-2	SVITAPNYGYT
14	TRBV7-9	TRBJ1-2	ASSLEMGRGNYGYT
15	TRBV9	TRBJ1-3	ASSGYWTGPSGNTIY
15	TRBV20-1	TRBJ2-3	SARRRSGTSGTDTQY
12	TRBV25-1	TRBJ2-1	ATTVAGGYNEQF
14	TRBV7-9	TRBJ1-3	ASSHLGQTPGNTIY
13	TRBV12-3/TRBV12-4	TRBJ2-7	ASRQGQGKGYEQY
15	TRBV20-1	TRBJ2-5	SAVRTSGRAVSETQY